Following are 27 T cell receptor beta chains from one sample sequenced in a study of vaccination effects on CD4 cells after COVID-19. No cognate antigen is known for these TCRs. Following a roughly 10-day culture, CD4+ T cells were purified. This person caught SARS-CoV-2 sometime from March to December 2020, and PCR testing confirmed the infection. Participants received two doses of either the BNT162b2 or mRNA-1273 vaccine. Repertoires were generated with immunoSEQ multiplex PCR, while TCRdb's copy carries only in-frame clones and drops some. Of around 53,000 clones listed, over 60% are singletons. Specimen: CD4+ T cells from PBMCs cultured without peptide, collected after COVID-19 vaccination. These receptors were obtained from a human donor who had a prior SARS-CoV-2 infection.

The J gene is TRBJ1-6, the V gene TRBV5-1; no firm D call. The CDR3 has 15 amino acids. CDR1 and CDR2 from the germline V gene are SGHRS and YFSETQ. The V end lost 2 bases, the J end lost 8 bases, and 14 bases lay between the germline ends. The CDR3 DNA follows: TGCGCCAGCAGCTTTCGAACCGCTAGCGATTCACCCCTCCACTTT. Its translation is CASSFRTASDSPLHF.

The V and J genes are TRBV3-1 (or the pseudogene TRBV3-2) and TRBJ2-2; a weak D match, TRBD1 (6 bases). V lost 11 bases and J 5 bases, leaving 21 bases between the germline ends. CDR1 and CDR2 from the germline V gene are LGHDT and YNNKEL (reference sequence). The CDR3 runs 15 residues. CDR3 coding DNA: TGTGCCGACTCGAAAGACAGGTCGGAGACCGGGGAGCTGTTTTTT. Amino acids: CADSKDRSETGELFF.

The rearrangement joins TRBV9 to TRBJ1-1, with a possible D match to TRBD1 (5 bases). The CDR3 extends over 15 amino acids. Germline V lookup: CDR1 SGDLS, CDR2 YYNGEE. V shed 5 bases and J shed 1 base, with 15 bases lying between them. CDR3 in DNA: TGTGCCAGCAGTCCCGACTGGGGGAGGAACACTGAAGCTTTCTTT. Its translation: CASSPDWGRNTEAFF.

This chain links TRBV15 with TRBJ2-6; no clear D gene. V was shortened by 5 bases and J by 0 bases, with 2 bases between the two germline ends. The CDR3 is 13 residues long. The V gene's germline CDR1 is LNHNV and CDR2 YYDKDF (reference sequence). The CDR3, as DNA: TGTGCCACCAGCCTCTCTGGGGCCAACGTCCTGACTTTC. It codes for CATSLSGANVLTF.

The gene calls are TRBV2 and TRBJ2-1; 7 bases map to TRBD2. The CDR3 runs to 14 residues. CDR1 is SNHLY, CDR2 FYNNEI, per germline. After removal of 8 bases from V and 2 bases from J, the junction contained 6 bases not matched to a gene. The CDR3 sequence: CASEREAPYNEQFF. The CDR3 DNA sequence: TGTGCCAGCGAACGGGAGGCCCCCTACAATGAGCAGTTCTTC.

The gene calls are TRBV5-6 and TRBJ2-1; D is possibly TRBD2 (5 bases). V shed 2 bases and J shed 3 bases, with 18 bases lying between them. Germline CDR1 SGHDT, CDR2 YYEEEE. This CDR3 has 17 amino acids. In nucleotides, the CDR3 is TGTGCCAGCAGCTTAGGCCCCGCGACTAACGACTACAATGAGCAGTTCTTC. This encodes CASSLGPATNDYNEQFF.

This clone was observed once. The rearrangement links TRBV6-5 to TRBJ2-5; 10 bases align to TRBD2. Germline loops: CDR1 MNHEY, CDR2 SVGAGI. The trim removed 0 bases at V and 9 bases at J, leaving 10 bases unmatched. This CDR3 has 16 amino acids. CDR3 amino acids: CASSYSLAGVLGAQYF. In nucleotides, the CDR3 is TGTGCCAGCAGTTACTCGCTAGCGGGAGTACTGGGGGCCCAGTACTTC.

The rearrangement uses TRBV27 and TRBJ2-5, with 12 bases matching TRBD2. Germline CDR1 MNHEY, CDR2 SMNVEV (reference sequence). The CDR3 runs 15 residues. V shed 8 bases, J shed 5 bases, and the junction held 9 bases outside the gene matches. The CDR3 sequence is CASRSWTSGKETQYF. For the CDR3, the DNA is TGTGCCAGCCGTTCCTGGACTAGCGGGAAGGAGACCCAGTACTTC.

The gene calls are TRBV12-3 or TRBV12-4 and TRBJ2-4; TRBD1 might be the D (5 bases). The V and J ends lost 1 base and 9 bases respectively, with 10 bases between them. CDR3 size: 13 residues. CDR3 in amino acids: CASSLGTYRIQYF. The CDR3, as DNA: TGTGCCAGCAGTTTAGGGACATACCGCATTCAGTACTTC.

The rearrangement uses TRBV28 and TRBJ2-5, with D unresolved. Trimming shortened V by 6 bases and J by 0 bases, and 23 bases separated the two germline ends. Germline assignment: CDR1 MDHEN and CDR2 SYDVKM. CDR3 length: 18 residues. The CDR3 DNA follows: TGTGCCAGCAGCCTAAGGCCTGGACGGAGCGACTACCAAGAGACCCAGTACTTC. The encoded protein is CASSLRPGRSDYQETQYF.

The chain has TRBV9 and TRBJ1-1; the D gene is possibly TRBD1 (5 bases). The CDR3 runs 17 residues. Germline loops: CDR1 SGDLS, CDR2 YYNGEE. V was pared by 3 bases and J by 4 bases, with 22 bases between. The CDR3 protein is CASSALLSGPGGTEAFF. In nucleotides, the CDR3 is TGTGCCAGCAGCGCCCTCTTATCGGGGCCCGGGGGCACTGAAGCTTTCTTT.

V is TRBV5-1 and J is TRBJ1-3; D call uncertain. Looked up from germline, CDR1 is SGHRS and CDR2 is YFSETQ. The CDR3 sequence is 15 residues long. Trimming took 4 bases from V and 0 from J, leaving 11 bases between them. The CDR3 region has the DNA TGCGCCAGCAGCGTGGACGGATACTCTGGAAACACCATATATTTT. Its translation: CASSVDGYSGNTIYF.

The gene calls are TRBV11-3 and TRBJ2-7; D gene ambiguous. Trimming took 5 bases from V and 5 from J, leaving 7 bases between them. This CDR3 is 11 amino acids long. Looked up from germline, CDR1 is SGHNT and CDR2 is YENEEA. CDR3 sequence (DNA): TGTGCCAGCAGCCTCGTGAACGAGCAGTACTTC. As protein: CASSLVNEQYF. The full variable domain, completed using reference TRBV11-3 and TRBJ2-7, is EAGVVQSPRYKIIEKKQPVAFWCNPISGHNTLYWYLQNLGQGPELLIRYENEEAVDDSQLPKDRFSAERLKGVDSTLKIQPAELGDSAVYLCASSLVNEQYFGPGTRLTVT.

The rearrangement joins TRBV3-1 (or the pseudogene TRBV3-2) to TRBJ1-3, with D unclear. V was shortened by 4 bases and J by 7 bases, with 5 bases between the two germline ends. Germline CDR1 reads LGHDT; CDR2 reads YNNKEL (reference sequence). The CDR3 consists of 11 residues. CDR3 loop: CASSLRNTIYF. DNA for the CDR3: TGTGCCAGCAGCCTCCGGAACACCATATATTTT.

J is TRBJ2-7 and V is TRBV11-2; TRBD1 is a possible D gene (6 bases). CDR3 length equals 13 residues. Germline lookup yields CDR1 SGHAT and CDR2 FQNNGV. Trimming stripped 5 bases from V and 4 bases from J, with 12 bases between. CDR3 bases: TGTGCCAGCAGCATACAGGGCGGTTACGAGCAGTACTTC. This gives the protein CASSIQGGYEQYF.

V gene TRBV7-2 combines with J gene TRBJ1-3; D might be TRBD1 (6 bases). CDR1 SGHTA and CDR2 FQGNSA come from the germline V gene. V was clipped by 3 bases and J by 4 bases, with 10 bases between them. The CDR3 runs to 14 residues. The CDR3: CASSFRGRGNTIYF. CDR3 DNA: TGTGCCAGCAGCTTCAGGGGTCGGGGAAACACCATATATTTT.

This clone showed up just a few times. The J gene is TRBJ1-2, the V gene TRBV3-1 (or the pseudogene TRBV3-2); the D gene is possibly TRBD1 (5 bases). Germline assignment: CDR1 LGHDT and CDR2 YNNKEL (reference sequence). The CDR3 extends over 16 amino acids. The V and J ends lost 2 bases and 0 bases respectively, with 13 bases between them. The CDR3 protein is CASSQSGGDPNYGYTF. Here the CDR3 DNA reads TGTGCCAGCAGCCAAAGTGGAGGGGACCCTAACTATGGCTACACCTTC.

The rearrangement links TRBV9 to TRBJ1-1, with 9 bases matching TRBD1. The CDR3 loop spans 14 amino acids. The trim removed 0 bases at V and 11 bases at J, leaving 8 bases unmatched. Germline values: CDR1 SGDLS, CDR2 YYNGEE. The CDR3 here is CASSVDYGTGFAFF. The CDR3 DNA sequence: TGTGCCAGCAGCGTAGATTATGGGACAGGGTTCGCTTTCTTT.

The chain uses TRBV5-1 and TRBJ2-7; possibly TRBD1 or TRBD2 for D (5 bases each). The germline V and J ends were trimmed by 4 bases and 5 bases, with 16 bases remaining between them. Germline V gives CDR1 SGHRS, CDR2 YFSETQ. The CDR3 runs to 14 residues. The CDR3 region has the DNA TGCGCCAGCAGCGGACGGGCAGGGAGTGACGAGCAGTACTTC. Its protein product is CASSGRAGSDEQYF.

V usage is TRBV7-2 and J usage is TRBJ1-1, with 7 bases that match TRBD1. With 6 bases clipped from V and 5 bases from J, the junction kept 6 bases outside the gene matches. Per germline, CDR1 SGHTA and CDR2 FQGNSA. The CDR3 extends over 13 amino acids. CDR3 loop: CASSRQGWTEAFF. CDR3 coding DNA: TGTGCCAGCAGTCGACAGGGTTGGACTGAAGCTTTCTTT.

The chain couples TRBV2 to TRBJ1-2; maybe TRBD1 (5 bases). CDR1 SNHLY and CDR2 FYNNEI come from the germline V gene. This CDR3 contains 14 residues. V was cut by 5 bases and J by 4 bases, with 14 bases left in between. The CDR3 is CASSQRGVPYGYTF. The CDR3 DNA reads as TGTGCCAGCAGTCAAAGAGGGGTTCCCTATGGCTACACCTTC.

The V call is TRBV4-1, the J call TRBJ1-1; 7 bases align to TRBD1. J lost 0 bases, V lost 3 bases, and 16 bases had no gene match. CDR3 length equals 19 residues. Germline V lookup: CDR1 MGHRA, CDR2 YSYEKL. The DNA for the CDR3 is TGCGCCAGCAGCCAGGATAAAGGGGGCGTCAGGATCATGAACACTGAAGCTTTCTTT. As protein: CASSQDKGGVRIMNTEAFF.

The chain carries TRBV7-2 and TRBJ1-6; a weak D match, TRBD1 (5 bases). The CDR3 covers 18 residues. V was shortened by 1 base and J by 8 bases, with 21 bases between the two germline ends. The germline V gene encodes CDR1 SGHTA and CDR2 FQGNSA. The CDR3 protein is CASSLVWVGSGTHSPLHF. The CDR3 nucleotides are TGTGCCAGCAGCTTAGTCTGGGTGGGTTCGGGGACCCATTCACCCCTCCACTTT. The complete variable domain, with remaining parts taken from reference TRBV7-2 and TRBJ1-6, reads GAGVSQSPSNKVTEKGKDVELRCDPISGHTALYWYRQSLGQGLEFLIYFQGNSAPDKSGLPSDRFSAERTGGSVSTLTIQRTQQEDSAVYLCASSLVWVGSGTHSPLHFGNGTRLTVT.

This clone appeared many times. The chain couples TRBV3-1 (or the pseudogene TRBV3-2) to TRBJ2-1; 13 bases are shared with TRBD2. With V trimmed by 4 bases and J by 5 bases, 2 bases remained unmatched. The CDR3 spans 15 residues. The germline gives CDR1 LGHDT, CDR2 YNNKEL (reference sequence). CDR3 sequence reads: CASSRGLAGNNEQFF. CDR3 DNA: TGTGCCAGCAGCCGGGGACTAGCGGGAAACAATGAGCAGTTCTTC.

The CDR3 DNA reads as TGTGCCAGCTCACCAAGCTCAGGGACAGACACCGGGGAGCTGTTTTTT. Amino acids: CASSPSSGTDTGELFF. The V call is TRBV18, the J call TRBJ2-2; 7 nucleotides match TRBD1. Germline lookup yields CDR1 KGHSH and CDR2 LQKENI. There are 16 residues in the CDR3. The J segment lost 3 bases and the V segment lost 2 bases, leaving 6 bases of the junction unmatched.

The CDR3 here is CASSMSGAYQPQHF. The DNA for the CDR3 is TGTGCCAGTAGTATGTCAGGTGCGTATCAGCCCCAGCATTTT. The genes are TRBV19 and TRBJ1-5; D ambiguous. CDR3 size: 14 residues. V lost 3 bases and J 5 bases, leaving 11 bases between the germline ends. Germline CDR1 is LNHDA and CDR2 is SQIVND (reference sequence).

This clone has more than one count but fewer than ten. The genes are TRBV11-2 and TRBJ1-2; D remains ambiguous. Germline assignment: CDR1 SGHAT and CDR2 FQNNGV. The CDR3 loop spans 12 amino acids. With 0 bases removed from V and 2 bases from J, the gap between germline ends came to 1 base. The CDR3 nucleotides are TGTGCCAGCAGCTTAGAAAACTATGGCTACACCTTC. It specifies CASSLENYGYTF.